This TCR beta chain came from a study of neurological immune-mediated disorders (dated by TCRdb to the late 2010s). For context, the study as a whole: Of the approximately 35 multiple sclerosis patients, about 30 had relapsing-remitting MS and 3 had secondary progressive MS. Peripheral blood TCR-beta repertoires from patients with HTLV-I-associated myelopathy (HAM/TSP), patients with multiple sclerosis, and healthy controls were compared in the study using UMI-based sequencing. The approximately 100 TCR-beta libraries included longitudinal samples, technical triplicates and paired sorted CD4+ and CD8+ T-cell subsets alongside PBMC samples. The cohort comprised approximately 67 subjects: 14 HAM/TSP patients, approximately 34 multiple sclerosis patients and 20 or so healthy controls.

For the unsorted PBMC libraries, 2 million PBMCs were stored in RNAlater at -80 degrees C until RNA extraction and were used to generate the libraries. The multiple sclerosis patients were enrolled in a US clinical protocol that evaluated disease progression with magnetic resonance imaging. Peripheral blood was subjected to Ficoll-Hypaque density gradient centrifugation to isolate PBMCs, which were then cryopreserved in liquid nitrogen. cDNA was synthesized by template-switch 5'RACE using a primer with a 10-nucleotide random unique molecular identifier that tagged each TCR transcript. Every sequencing run yielded over 160 million TCR-beta sequences covering 15-18 subjects. The RNeasy kit was used for extraction of total RNA. TCR-beta VDJ regions were amplified with primers for the TCR constant region and the 5'RACE anchor, using the KAPA Real-time Library Amplification kit. Sample indexes and Illumina adaptors were added in a first PCR, after which library yield was increased in a second PCR. After purification with Ampure beads, the TCR product of roughly 650 bp was size-selected on a 2% E-gel SizeSelection system. Before pooling, library quality was assessed on a Bioanalyzer, concentration was determined with Qubit, and library quantification was performed with the Kapa Library Quantification kit. Libraries were sequenced paired-end 2 x 150 bp on an Illumina HiSeq 2500. To increase sequence diversity, roughly 24-32% phiX was spiked into each library pool. From the authors' description of their analysis: Quality-filtered reads were processed with the UMI-based MiGEC pipeline, and over 80% of raw TCR sequences were removed by the MiGEC pipeline during error correction. IMGT germline references were used for alignment of VDJ genes, and clonotypes were defined by a unique CDR3 amino acid sequence together with V-J genes. Clonal expansion, Shannon diversity and CDR3 relatedness (CalcPairwiseDistances, ClusterSamples) were evaluated with VDJtools, and phylogenetic trees were built with CLCbio workbench. A clone was classed as expanded if it had 8 or more unique UMIs, a cutoff based on coefficient-of-variation modelling across technical triplicates. TCRdb trimmed the raw reads at Q25, called clones with MiXCR and kept productive beta chains. Every CDR3 protein is listed once, alongside the most common genes and DNA of its rows. The V and J calls were not made by the authors but by TCRdb's processing. The sample contains about 62,000 distinct CDR3 sequences, around 4.8% of them found a single time. 3.4% of the sample is in the top ten clones.

The paper as a whole reports these results and caveats: Expanded clones from different subjects shared no identical CDR3 amino acid sequences, which suggests that TCR-beta repertoires were private in all groups. No association of the MS cluster with clinical or MRI features was observed, and the need for larger cohorts was stated by the authors. Repertoires from 18 of 34 MS patients were grouped by phylogenetic analysis into a cluster of related CDR3 sequences, suggesting a possible repertoire-level signature. TCR clonal expansion was greatest in HAM/TSP patients and smallest in MS patients, who ranked below even healthy controls.

Concerning this clonotype itself: The target of this receptor is not known. No base quality information exists; no much larger clone differs at one position.

This clonotype originated in a woman in her forties or fifties with multiple sclerosis. The specimen sequenced was PBMCs.

The encoded CDR3 is CASSFENRGPDTQYF. Read as DNA, the sequence is TGTGCCAGCAGCTTCGAGAACAGGGGGCCAGATACGCAGTATTTT. The chain links TRBV5-6 with TRBJ2-3, with 9 bases aligning to TRBD1. The CDR1 and CDR2 encoded by the germline V gene are SGHDT and YYEEEE. From the cysteine up to the phenylalanine, the CDR3 has a length of 15 residues. Solely the CDR3 DNA is kept, with 45 bases framed from the first base. Clipping removes 2 bases from V and 4 bases from J, with 5 as the unmatched junction base count.